This T cell receptor (beta chain) derives from a study of blood T cell repertoires in COVID-19. Study context: Material from acute and convalescent COVID-19 was sourced from the United States, Italy and Spain. PBMCs, B-cell-depleted T cells, or T cells were the source of the cDNA or gDNA that made up the material.

V was clipped by 0 bases and J by 0 bases; unmatched bases: 14. CDR3 length: 19 residues. The germline V gene encodes CDR1 MGHRA and CDR2 YSYEKL. As processed by the authors: Amplification from reference gene primers served as the basis for estimated nucleated cell counts. Profiling relied on immunoSEQ multiplex PCR, and the TCRdb table lists in-frame clones only, not all of them. The DNA gave D and trimming, while V, J and clone size come from that table. This sample has 210,000 or so clones, with 65% to 80% found just once. The specimen sequenced was peripheral blood. The origin of this receptor is a man aged 50 to 59 who had recovered from COVID-19. The chain combines TRBV4-1 with TRBJ2-7; 7 bases line up with TRBD2. Here the CDR3 reads CASSQDIGGGATLSYEQYF. CDR3 coding DNA: TGCGCCAGCAGCCAAGATATTGGGGGAGGGGCTACACTCTCCTACGAGCAGTACTTC.